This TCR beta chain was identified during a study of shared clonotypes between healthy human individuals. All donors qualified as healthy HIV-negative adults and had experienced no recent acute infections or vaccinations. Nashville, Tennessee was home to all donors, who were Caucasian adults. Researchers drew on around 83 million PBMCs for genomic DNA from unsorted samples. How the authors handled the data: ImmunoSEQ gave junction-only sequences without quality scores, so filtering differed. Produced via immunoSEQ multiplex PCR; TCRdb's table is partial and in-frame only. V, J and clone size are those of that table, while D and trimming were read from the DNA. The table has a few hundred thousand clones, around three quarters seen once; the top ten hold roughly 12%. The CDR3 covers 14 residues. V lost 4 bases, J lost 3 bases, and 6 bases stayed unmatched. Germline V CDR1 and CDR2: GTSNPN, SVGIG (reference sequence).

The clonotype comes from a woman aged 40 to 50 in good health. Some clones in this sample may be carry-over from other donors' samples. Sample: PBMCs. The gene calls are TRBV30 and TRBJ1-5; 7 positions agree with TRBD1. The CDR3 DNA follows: TGTGCCTGGACCGTGGGACAGCCCAATCAGCCCCAGCATTTT. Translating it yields CAWTVGQPNQPQHF.